This T cell receptor (beta chain) is drawn from a study of cytomegalovirus exposure and HLA in healthy donors. CDR1 and CDR2 (germline): MNHEY, SMNVEV (reference sequence). V dropped 7 bases and J dropped 2 bases, with 20 bases sitting between them. The CDR3 has 16 residues. Researchers ran the PCR with 60 Vbeta and 13 Jbeta primers. Measured with immunoSEQ multiplex PCR; TCRdb has only the in-frame clones, and not every one. The table includes more than 100,000 clones, 70% to 75% detected once. The chain has TRBV27 and TRBJ1-2; D is possibly TRBD1 (6 bases). Sequenced: PBMCs. The receptor was isolated from a middle-aged woman in good health and CMV-seronegative. The CDR3 DNA reads TGTGCCAGCACTGCTAGGACGGGACACTCGAACTATGGCTACACCTTC. The encoded protein is CASTARTGHSNYGYTF.